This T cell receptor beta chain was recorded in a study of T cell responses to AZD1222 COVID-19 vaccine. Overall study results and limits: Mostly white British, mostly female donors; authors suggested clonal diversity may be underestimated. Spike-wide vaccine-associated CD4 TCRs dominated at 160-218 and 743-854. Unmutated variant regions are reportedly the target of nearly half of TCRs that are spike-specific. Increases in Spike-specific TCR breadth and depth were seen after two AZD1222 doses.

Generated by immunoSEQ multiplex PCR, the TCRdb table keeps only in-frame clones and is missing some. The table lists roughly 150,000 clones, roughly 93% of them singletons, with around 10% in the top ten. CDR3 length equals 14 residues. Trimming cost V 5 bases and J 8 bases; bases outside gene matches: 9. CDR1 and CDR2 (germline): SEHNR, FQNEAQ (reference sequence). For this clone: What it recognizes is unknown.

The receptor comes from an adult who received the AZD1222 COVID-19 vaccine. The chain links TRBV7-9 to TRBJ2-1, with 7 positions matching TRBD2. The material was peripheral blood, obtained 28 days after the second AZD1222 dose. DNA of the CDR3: TGTGCCAGCAGCCACTCAGCGGGAAGTGATGAGCAGTTCTTC. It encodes CASSHSAGSDEQFF.